A single sample gave rise to the 18 T cell receptor beta chains below, sequenced in a study of cytomegalovirus exposure and HLA in healthy donors. The study ran its PCR with 60 Vbeta and 13 Jbeta primers. This table comes from immunoSEQ multiplex PCR, and its TCRdb copy is limited to in-frame clones, with some not included. The top ten clones hold 7.4% of a sample with approximately 170,000 clones, approximately 77% of them seen once. Sequenced: PBMCs. These TCRs come from a male donor in good health and CMV-seropositive.

The V gene is TRBV4-1, the J gene TRBJ2-3, with 7 bases lining up with TRBD2. CDR1 and CDR2 from the germline V gene are MGHRA and YSYEKL. This CDR3 is 14 amino acids long. The J segment lost 13 bases and the V segment lost 0 bases, leaving 10 bases of the junction unmatched. The CDR3 loop is CASSQDLAVPSKYF. As DNA, the CDR3 is TGCGCCAGCAGCCAAGACCTAGCGGTCCCTTCCAAGTATTTT.

V and J are TRBV27 and TRBJ2-1; a weak D match, TRBD2 (7 bases). The CDR3 length is 16 residues. V shed 1 base and J shed 2 bases, with 12 bases lying between them. Germline lookup yields CDR1 MNHEY and CDR2 SMNVEV (reference sequence). CDR3 sequence reads: CASSLFPGGPYNEQFF. The CDR3, as DNA: TGTGCCAGCAGTTTATTTCCCGGGGGGCCCTACAATGAGCAGTTCTTC.

This clone has a handful of counts. V usage is TRBV5-1 and J usage is TRBJ2-3, with a tentative D call TRBD1 (5 bases). Germline CDR1 reads SGHRS; CDR2 reads YFSETQ. There are 12 residues in the CDR3. V was trimmed by 1 base and J by 5 bases, leaving 5 bases between them. The CDR3 nucleotides read TGCGCCAGCAGCTTGAGGGGAGATACGCAGTATTTT. This encodes CASSLRGDTQYF. The whole variable domain, filled in from reference TRBV5-1 and TRBJ2-3, reads KAGVTQTPRYLIKTRGQQVTLSCSPISGHRSVSWYQQTPGQGLQFLFEYFSETQRNKGNFPGRFSGRQFSNSRSEMNVSTLELGDSALYLCASSLRGDTQYFGPGTRLTVL.

The chain employs TRBV29-1 and TRBJ2-1; TRBD2 matches 14 bases. The V gene's germline CDR1 is SQVTM and CDR2 ANQGSEA. CDR3 length: 17 residues. The trim removed 7 bases at V and 0 bases at J, leaving 8 bases unmatched. CDR3 amino acids: CSAPGLAGVASYNEQFF. In nucleotides, the CDR3 is TGCAGCGCGCCGGGACTAGCGGGGGTGGCCTCCTACAATGAGCAGTTCTTC.

The rearrangement joins TRBV7-2 to TRBJ1-2; 9 nucleotides agree with TRBD1. Germline values: CDR1 SGHTA, CDR2 FQGNSA. Germline trimming cut 6 bases from V and 4 bases from J; bases unmatched to any gene: 6. The CDR3 contains 14 residues. The CDR3 nucleotides read TGTGCCAGCAGTTCGGACAGGGGCCCCTATGGCTACACCTTC. As protein: CASSSDRGPYGYTF. The complete variable domain, with remaining parts taken from reference TRBV7-2 and TRBJ1-2, reads GAGVSQSPSNKVTEKGKDVELRCDPISGHTALYWYRQSLGQGLEFLIYFQGNSAPDKSGLPSDRFSAERTGGSVSTLTIQRTQQEDSAVYLCASSSDRGPYGYTFGSGTRLTVV.

This clone was found once. The CDR3 sequence is CATSRDRSGRNQPQHF. The CDR3, as DNA: TGTGCCACCAGCAGAGATCGGTCAGGCAGGAATCAGCCCCAGCATTTT. The chain carries TRBV15 and TRBJ1-5; no reliable D call. This CDR3 has 16 amino acids. V shed 0 bases and J shed 4 bases, with 13 bases lying between them. CDR1 and CDR2 (germline): LNHNV, YYDKDF (reference sequence).

The rearrangement uses TRBV7-6 and TRBJ1-2; D is unclear. The CDR3 length is 15 residues. In germline, CDR1 is SGHVS, CDR2 FNYEAQ. V was cut by 2 bases and J by 9 bases, with 19 bases left in between. In DNA form, the CDR3 reads TGTGCCAGCAGCTTAACTCCAGGTTCTATGTTGAGCTACACCTTC. As protein: CASSLTPGSMLSYTF.

The rearrangement uses TRBV6-6 and TRBJ2-2; maybe TRBD1 (6 bases). CDR3 length: 15 amino acids. V was pared by 6 bases and J by 6 bases, with 17 bases between. Germline assignment: CDR1 MNHNY and CDR2 SVGAGI (reference sequence). CDR3 DNA sequence: TGTGCCAGCAGCTACGGACAGAGAGGGTCCGGGGAGCTGTTTTTT. Protein: CASSYGQRGSGELFF.

This clone was seen more than once but under ten times. V gene TRBV11-2 combines with J gene TRBJ2-5, with TRBD2 identical over 8 bases. Germline V lookup: CDR1 SGHAT, CDR2 FQNNGV. The V gene end was trimmed by 5 bases and the J gene end by 2 bases; junction bases not matched to a gene: 10. The CDR3 runs 16 residues. For the CDR3, the DNA is TGTGCCAGCAGCCCAAGACGACTAGCGCTTCAAGAGACCCAGTACTTC. Translating gives CASSPRRLALQETQYF.

The genes are TRBV27 and TRBJ2-1; 8 bases map to TRBD2. The V segment lost 7 bases and the J segment 7 bases; nucleotides outside the gene matches: 12. The length of the CDR3 is 15 residues. Germline assignment: CDR1 MNHEY and CDR2 SMNVEV (reference sequence). CDR3 DNA: TGTGCCAGCAAGGGTCTCCGGGGGGGCAGAAATGAGCAGTTCTTC. Translated: CASKGLRGGRNEQFF.

This clone showed up just a few times. A far larger clone is off by one base, so a read error is likely. V is TRBV7-9 and J is TRBJ1-1; D may be TRBD1 (5 bases). Germline loops: CDR1 SEHNR, CDR2 FQNEAQ (reference sequence). Between the trimmed V and J ends, which lost 5 bases and 5 bases, there was a span of 24 bases. The CDR3 spans 17 residues. The CDR3 reads CASSPTVFKGWRTEAFF. As DNA, the CDR3 is TGTGCCAGCAGCCCAACGGTTTTTAAGGGGTGGAGAACTGAAGCTTTCTTT.

A note on this clone: The junction differs from germline at one of its ends, possibly a read error. J is TRBJ2-2 and V is TRBV4-3; D might be TRBD1 (6 bases). Germline CDR1 reads LGHNA; CDR2 reads YSLEER. This CDR3 has 14 amino acids. The CDR3 here is CASSPAQGIGELFF. CDR3 coding DNA: TGCGCCAGCAGCCCAGCACAGGGTATAGGGGAGTTGTTTTTT.

The gene calls are TRBV2 and TRBJ1-2; D not resolved. Trimming cost V 3 bases and J 8 bases, with 16 bases left between them. This CDR3 has 14 residues. Germline-derived CDR1 and CDR2 are SNHLY and FYNNEI. CDR3 bases: TGTGCCAGCAGTGATAGACGTCTTACGGGAGGCTACACCTTC. Encoded protein: CASSDRRLTGGYTF.

This clone came up a few times. The gene calls are TRBV5-1 and TRBJ2-2; the D is unclear. Trimming cost V 4 bases and J 0 bases, with 13 bases left between them. CDR3 size: 16 residues. The V gene's germline CDR1 is SGHRS and CDR2 YFSETQ. CDR3 loop: CASSLSAISNTGELFF. The CDR3 region has the DNA TGCGCCAGCAGCCTAAGTGCCATCTCGAACACCGGGGAGCTGTTTTTT.

J is TRBJ1-1 and V is TRBV6-5; TRBD1 might be the D (6 bases). The germline CDR1 and CDR2 sequences are MNHEY and SVGAGI. V lost 2 bases to trimming and J lost 5 bases, with 15 bases between them. The CDR3 extends over 15 amino acids. Written as DNA, the CDR3 is TGTGCCAGCAGTTACGAAGGGGGGGGGAGGACTGAAGCTTTCTTT. Its protein product is CASSYEGGGRTEAFF.

The chain couples TRBV29-1 to TRBJ1-2; perhaps TRBD1 as D (5 bases). CDR1 and CDR2 (germline): SQVTM, ANQGSEA. The CDR3 has 14 residues. Trimming stripped 1 base from V and 5 bases from J, with 14 bases between. CDR3 sequence (DNA): TGCAGCGTTGAAGTGGGAAGGGGCTCTTATGGCTACACCTTC. Translation gives CSVEVGRGSYGYTF.

This clone occurred once. The chain has TRBV14 and TRBJ2-7; 9 bases line up with TRBD1. Germline trimming cut 6 bases from V and 3 bases from J; bases unmatched to any gene: 3. CDR1 is SGHDN and CDR2 is FVKESK in the germline V gene. CDR3 length: 13 amino acids. The CDR3 spells CASRGQGLYEQYF. In DNA, the CDR3 is TGTGCCAGCAGGGGACAGGGCCTCTACGAGCAGTACTTC.

This clone has a single count. The chain uses TRBV2 and TRBJ2-5, with TRBD2 matching 8 bases. The CDR3 extends over 16 amino acids. CDR1 is SNHLY and CDR2 is FYNNEI in the germline V gene. V lost 6 bases to trimming and J lost 5 bases; unmatched junction nucleotides: 14. The CDR3 here is CASRSSFGLARETQYF. Written as DNA, the CDR3 is TGTGCCAGCAGGTCCTCATTCGGACTAGCTCGGGAGACCCAGTACTTC.